Listed here is a single T cell receptor (beta chain). This sample is part of a study of control samples from healthy donors and cancer patients. Assay used: immunoSEQ multiplex PCR; TCRdb lists only in-frame clones, some missing. The table includes approximately 170,000 clones, 80% to 95% detected once. The CDR3 covers 16 residues. Germline V CDR1 and CDR2: SGHRS, YFSETQ. V was pared by 0 bases and J by 6 bases, with 17 bases between. This TCR came from a woman in her thirties in good health. Sequencing was carried out using blood. The rearrangement joins TRBV5-1 to TRBJ2-3; perhaps TRBD2 as D (5 bases). CDR3 protein: CASSLGLTRITDTQYF. The CDR3 DNA follows: TGCGCCAGCAGCTTGGGACTAACCCGCATCACGGATACGCAGTATTTT. Using reference TRBV5-1 and TRBJ2-3 for the parts outside the CDR3, the full variable domain is KAGVTQTPRYLIKTRGQQVTLSCSPISGHRSVSWYQQTPGQGLQFLFEYFSETQRNKGNFPGRFSGRQFSNSRSEMNVSTLELGDSALYLCASSLGLTRITDTQYFGPGTRLTVL.